This T cell receptor (beta chain) was recovered during a study of blood T cell repertoires in COVID-19. Study context: The analysed material was cDNA or gDNA that came from T cells, B-cell-depleted T cells, or PBMCs.

The assay was immunoSEQ multiplex PCR, and TCRdb's table has in-frame clones only and misses some. The sample has 250,000 to 350,000 clones, about 87% seen once; the top ten hold approximately 9%. Participants were aged about 18 to 89 years from roughly 26 US areas. Grouping used clinical history reported by participants in a survey and questionnaire. Resolution of symptoms, clearance, or two negative PCRs was present in recovered Cohort 3 donors. This CDR3 comprises 19 residues. V was cut by 4 bases and J by 0 bases, with 21 bases left in between. The germline V gene has CDR1 LGHNA and CDR2 YNFKEQ. The specimen was PBMCs or T cells enriched from blood (not recorded which). This receptor was obtained from a woman aged 18-29 years who had recovered from COVID-19. This chain connects TRBV4-2 to TRBJ1-4; D may be TRBD1 (6 bases). This CDR3 reads CASSLRMSSGGPTNEKLFF. The CDR3 region has the DNA TGTGCCAGCAGCCTTAGAATGTCTTCGGGGGGCCCAACTAATGAAAAACTGTTTTTT.